These 30 T cell receptor beta chains were sequenced from one sample in a study of CXCR3-negative and CXCR3-positive naive CD8 T cells. Libraries of TRB cDNA were made by 5' RACE and carried UMIs. Following a re-call of the 5' RACE reads, TCRdb has one entry per CDR3 protein and lacks DNA. This table holds tens of thousands of distinct CDR3 sequences. The sample was naive CXCR3- CD8+ T cells from blood. Regarding subset: CD45RO-CCR7+CD27+CD95- naive CD8+ T cells lacking CXCR3 (TNR3-). Source of these receptors: a human donor in good health. Some clones in this sample may be carry-over from other donors' samples.

The gene calls are TRBV7-8 and TRBJ1-2. From germline, CDR1 is SGHVS and CDR2 FQNEAQ. The CDR3 has 15 residues. The CDR3: CASSPLVKSEYGYTF.

The chain uses TRBV25-1 and TRBJ2-7. CDR1 and CDR2 (germline): MGHDK, SYGVNS. CDR3 length equals 12 residues. The CDR3 here is CASRDGPYEQYF.

The V gene is TRBV28, the J gene TRBJ2-1; the TCRdb call, TRBD1, lacks DNA for checking. This CDR3 is built from 14 residues. Germline assignment: CDR1 MDHEN and CDR2 SYDVKM. The CDR3 sequence is CASCPRDRSDEQFF.

The genes are TRBV29-1 and TRBJ2-7; as DNA is missing, the TRBD1 call by TCRdb cannot be tested. Germline assignment: CDR1 SQVTM and CDR2 ANQGSEA. CDR3 length: 12 amino acids. CDR3 sequence: CSARGRGYEQYF.

CDR3 region: CASSLDREADTQYF. The chain carries TRBV14 and TRBJ2-3; no DNA is available, so the TRBD1 call from TCRdb remains unchecked. CDR3 length equals 14 residues. In germline, CDR1 is SGHDN, CDR2 FVKESK.

The genes are TRBV6-5 and TRBJ2-7. Looked up from germline, CDR1 is MNHEY and CDR2 is SVGAGI. This CDR3 spans 15 amino acids. The CDR3 region is CASSYGQAASYEQYF.

The V call is TRBV4-3, the J call TRBJ2-3; TCRdb selects TRBD1, and the lack of DNA leaves this call unchecked. This CDR3 comprises 15 residues. Germline CDR1 LGHNA, CDR2 YSLEER. The CDR3 loop reads CASSEQGKATDTQYF.

The gene calls are TRBV7-2 and TRBJ2-5; the TCRdb D gene call, TRBD1, has no DNA to confirm it. CDR1 SGHTA and CDR2 FQGNSA come from the germline V gene. CDR3 length: 15 amino acids. CDR3 residues: CASSPHRRGEETQYF.

This clonotype is identified as medium-sized (0.01 to 0.1%) from frequency. The CDR3 protein is CASSLWGGNTDTQYF. This chain connects TRBV7-2 to TRBJ2-3; no DNA is available, so the TRBD1 call from TCRdb remains unchecked. CDR3 length: 15 amino acids. Per germline, CDR1 SGHTA and CDR2 FQGNSA.

The chain combines TRBV10-3 with TRBJ2-2; TCRdb outputs TRBD2, but without DNA this stays unchecked. There are 16 residues in the CDR3. The germline V gene encodes CDR1 ENHRY and CDR2 SYGVKD. This CDR3 reads CAISESEGYDTGELFF.

The chain combines TRBV5-1 with TRBJ2-2; the D call from TCRdb, TRBD1, cannot be confirmed without DNA. The length of the CDR3 is 13 residues. The germline CDR1 and CDR2 sequences are SGHRS and YFSETQ. The CDR3 reads CASSWTGTGELFF.

The rearrangement joins TRBV29-1 to TRBJ1-1. Per the germline V gene, CDR1 is SQVTM and CDR2 is ANQGSEA. This CDR3 spans 11 amino acids. Here the CDR3 reads CSVEYDTEAFF.

The chain links TRBV5-1 to TRBJ2-1; TCRdb indicates TRBD1, and absent DNA this call remains unverified. CDR1 SGHRS and CDR2 YFSETQ come from the germline V gene. This CDR3 spans 12 amino acids. The CDR3 reads CASRGGAPEQFF.

The genes are TRBV12-5 and TRBJ2-5. CDR3 length: 13 residues. CDR1 is LGHNT and CDR2 is FRNRAP in the germline V gene. The CDR3 loop is CASGLDAFETQYF. The full variable domain, its missing parts supplied by reference TRBV12-5 and TRBJ2-5, is DARVTQTPRHKVTEMGQEVTMRCQPILGHNTVFWYRQTMMQGLELLAYFRNRAPLDDSGMPKDRFSAEMPDATLATLKIQPSEPRDSAVYFCASGLDAFETQYFGPGTRLLVL.

The rearrangement joins TRBV6-2 or TRBV6-3 to TRBJ2-3. The CDR3 covers 16 residues. Per germline, CDR1 MNHEY and CDR2 SVGEGT. The CDR3 loop is CASSYSRGTSTDTQYF.

Here the CDR3 reads CASSYSLPGGLVNEQFF. The chain employs TRBV6-2 or TRBV6-3 and TRBJ2-1; TCRdb reports TRBD2, a call that lacks DNA to check it against. CDR3 length equals 17 residues. Per germline, CDR1 MNHEY and CDR2 SVGEGT.

J is TRBJ2-3 and V is TRBV6-2 or TRBV6-3; TCRdb reports TRBD1, a call that lacks DNA to check it against. This CDR3 is 15 amino acids long. The V gene's germline CDR1 is MNHEY and CDR2 SVGEGT. This CDR3 is CASRPIPVPTDTQYF.

This rearrangement joins TRBV7-7 to TRBJ2-1. Germline CDR1 SSHAT, CDR2 FNYEAQ (reference sequence). The CDR3 consists of 14 residues. CDR3 in amino acids: CASSQKWGNNEQFF.

This rearrangement joins TRBV2 to TRBJ2-4; absent DNA, TCRdb's TRBD1 call cannot be checked. Germline V gene lookup returns CDR1 SNHLY and CDR2 FYNNEI. The CDR3 contains 16 residues. The CDR3 here is CASLGAEQVAKNIQYF.

The chain has TRBV4-3 and TRBJ2-3; TCRdb picks TRBD1, but there is no DNA to check that call. Germline-derived CDR1 and CDR2 are LGHNA and YSLEER. This CDR3 is 16 amino acids long. This CDR3 reads CASSQDRSRGADTQYF.

The chain combines TRBV29-1 with TRBJ2-7. The germline V gene encodes CDR1 SQVTM and CDR2 ANQGSEA. There are 14 residues in the CDR3. CDR3: CSVVLDGSSYEQYF.

The CDR3 sequence: CASKHGDGAQETQYF. The genes are TRBV23-1 and TRBJ2-5; with no DNA, the TCRdb D assignment of TRBD1 cannot be verified. TRBV23-1 counts as an open reading frame of uncertain function. CDR3 length equals 15 residues.

The chain employs TRBV7-8 and TRBJ2-2. CDR1 SGHVS and CDR2 FQNEAQ come from the germline V gene. This CDR3 comprises 12 residues. CDR3 amino acids: CASNLNTGELFF.

This CDR3 reads CASSQVIPLGQLGTQYF. The chain has TRBV4-1 and TRBJ2-5; as DNA is missing, the TRBD1 call by TCRdb cannot be tested. The germline V gene has CDR1 MGHRA and CDR2 YSYEKL. This CDR3 region has 17 residues.

The genes are TRBV3-1 and TRBJ2-1; TCRdb selects TRBD1, and the lack of DNA leaves this call unchecked. Germline V lookup: CDR1 LGHDT, CDR2 YNNKEL (reference sequence). The CDR3 contains 14 residues. CDR3 sequence: CATGAGGTYNEQFF.

The chain employs TRBV14 and TRBJ2-7; TCRdb's D call of TRBD1 is untestable without DNA. The CDR3 runs to 15 residues. Looked up from germline, CDR1 is SGHDN and CDR2 is FVKESK. CDR3: CASSSGQGETYEQYF.

This chain uses TRBV7-9 with TRBJ2-2; lacking DNA, the TRBD2 call made by TCRdb goes unchecked. Germline V lookup: CDR1 SEHNR, CDR2 FQNEAQ (reference sequence). The CDR3 sequence is 13 residues long. CDR3 protein: CAIPLRGTGELFF.

The V and J genes are TRBV6-2 or TRBV6-3 and TRBJ2-2. Germline values: CDR1 MNHEY, CDR2 SVGEGT. There are 15 residues in the CDR3. The CDR3 protein is CASSYLGSNTGELFF.

This chain connects TRBV6-4 to TRBJ2-1; TCRdb reports TRBD2, a call that lacks DNA to check it against. Looked up from germline, CDR1 is MRHNA and CDR2 is SNTAGT. CDR3 length: 15 amino acids. CDR3 in amino acids: CASSDRLAGSDEQSF.

The chain is built from TRBV7-9 and TRBJ2-5; TCRdb designates TRBD1, a call that cannot be tested without DNA. This CDR3 is 17 amino acids long. Per germline, CDR1 SEHNR and CDR2 FQNEAQ (reference sequence). CDR3 loop: CASRSTEGTGDQETQYF.